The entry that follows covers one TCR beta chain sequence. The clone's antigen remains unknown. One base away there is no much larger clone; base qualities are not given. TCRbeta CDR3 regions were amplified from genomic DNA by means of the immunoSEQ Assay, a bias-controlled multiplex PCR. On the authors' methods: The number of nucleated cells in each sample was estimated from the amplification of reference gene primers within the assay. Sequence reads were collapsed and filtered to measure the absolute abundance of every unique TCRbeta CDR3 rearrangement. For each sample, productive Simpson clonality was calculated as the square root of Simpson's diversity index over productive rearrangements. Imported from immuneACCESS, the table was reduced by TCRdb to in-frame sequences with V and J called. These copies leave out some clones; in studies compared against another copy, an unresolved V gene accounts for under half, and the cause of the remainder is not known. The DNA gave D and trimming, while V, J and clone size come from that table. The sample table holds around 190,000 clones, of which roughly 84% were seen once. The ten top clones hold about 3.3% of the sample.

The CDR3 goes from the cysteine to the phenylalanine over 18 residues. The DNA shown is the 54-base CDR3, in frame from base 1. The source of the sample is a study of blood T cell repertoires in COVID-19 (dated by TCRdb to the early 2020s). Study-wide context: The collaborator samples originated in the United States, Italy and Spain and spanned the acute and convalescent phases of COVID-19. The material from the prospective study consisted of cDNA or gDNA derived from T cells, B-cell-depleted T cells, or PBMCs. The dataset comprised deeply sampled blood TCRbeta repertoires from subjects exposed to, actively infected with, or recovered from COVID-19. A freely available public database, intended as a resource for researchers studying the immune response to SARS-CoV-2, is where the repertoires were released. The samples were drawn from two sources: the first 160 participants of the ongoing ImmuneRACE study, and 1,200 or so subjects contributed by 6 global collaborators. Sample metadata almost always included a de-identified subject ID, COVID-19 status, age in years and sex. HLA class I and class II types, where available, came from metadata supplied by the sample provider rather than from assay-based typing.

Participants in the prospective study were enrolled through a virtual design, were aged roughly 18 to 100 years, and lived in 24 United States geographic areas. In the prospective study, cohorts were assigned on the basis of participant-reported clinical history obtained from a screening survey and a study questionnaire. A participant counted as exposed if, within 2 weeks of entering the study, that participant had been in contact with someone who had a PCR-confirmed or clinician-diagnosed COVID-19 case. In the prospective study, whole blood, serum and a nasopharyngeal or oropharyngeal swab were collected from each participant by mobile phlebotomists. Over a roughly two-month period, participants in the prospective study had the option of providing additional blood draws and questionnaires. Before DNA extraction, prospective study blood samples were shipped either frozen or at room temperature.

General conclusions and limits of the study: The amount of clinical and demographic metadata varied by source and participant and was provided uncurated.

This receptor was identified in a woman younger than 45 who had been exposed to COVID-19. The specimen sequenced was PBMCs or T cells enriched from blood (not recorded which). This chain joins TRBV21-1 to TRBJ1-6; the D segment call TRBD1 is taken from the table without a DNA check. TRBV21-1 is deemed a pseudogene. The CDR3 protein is CASSKGGQFSINNSPLHF. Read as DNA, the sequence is TGTGCCAGCAGCAAAGGGGGACAGTTCAGTATTAATAATTCACCCCTCCACTTT.